This T cell receptor beta chain originates from a study of beta chain features in type 1 diabetes. Whole-study findings and limits: Within each of all four CD4+ subsets, Type 1 diabetes patients had TCRB CDR3s that were moderately but significantly shorter. Whether TCRB rearrangement is influenced by HLA type went unresolved here. When VDJ junctions were examined, type 1 diabetes patients showed fewer insertions and more deletions.

Investigators reverse transcribed all isolated RNA, so they sequenced expressed TCRB transcripts. The average output of naive, central memory and regulatory T cell samples was about 3.3 million reads. Some clones are missing from TCRdb's copy, which holds only in-frame ones; the method was immunoSEQ multiplex PCR. The table records 100,000 to 150,000 clones, about 10% of them present only once. All of the sorted populations showed purity greater than 95%. A note on this clone: Its antigen is undetermined.

Germline CDR1 reads LGHNA; CDR2 reads YSLEER. The CDR3 sequence is 18 residues long. V usage is TRBV4-3 and J usage is TRBJ2-5; 7 nucleotides agree with TRBD1. With the DNA end fitting TRBJ2-7 better, the J assignment may be wrong. Sequencing was carried out using central memory CD4+ T cells from blood. The receptor was derived from a man aged 25-40 years with type 1 diabetes. The CDR3 DNA follows: TGCGCCAGCAGCCAAGACGGTTCCACAGGGGCCCTACCCTACGAGCAGTACTTC. Its translation is CASSQDGSTGALPYEQYF.